This T cell receptor (beta chain) was documented in a study of blood T cell repertoires in COVID-19. The wider study: Collection of acute and convalescent COVID-19 samples took place in the United States, Italy and Spain.

Methods used by the authors: The authors estimated nucleated cell counts from reference gene primer amplification. Some clones are missing from TCRdb's copy, which holds only in-frame ones; the method was immunoSEQ multiplex PCR. V, J and clone size were drawn from that table, and D and trimming were deduced from the DNA. The table lists about 210,000 clones, 80% to 90% of them singletons. Participant ages covered 18 to 89 years across 20 to 25 US areas. Participant-reported clinical history was the basis for cohort assignment. The CDR3 sequence is 16 residues long. V lost 5 bases and J 1 base, leaving 12 bases between the germline ends. The germline V gene encodes CDR1 LNHNV and CDR2 YYDKDF (reference sequence).

This receptor was obtained from a man younger than 35 with acute COVID-19. This chain joins TRBV15 and TRBJ2-6; D may be TRBD2 (6 bases). Sequencing input: PBMCs or T cells enriched from blood (not recorded which). CDR3 in amino acids: CATSSHRGSGANVLTF. The DNA of the CDR3 is TGTGCCACCAGCTCCCATCGGGGGTCTGGGGCCAACGTCCTGACTTTC. The whole variable domain, remainder taken from reference TRBV15 and TRBJ2-6, is DAMVIQNPRYQVTQFGKPVTLSCSQTLNHNVMYWYQQKSSQAPKLLFHYYDKDFNNEADTPDNFQSRRPNTSFCFLDIRSPGLGDTAMYLCATSSHRGSGANVLTFGAGSRLTVL.